Listed here are 19 T cell receptor beta chains from one sample, sequenced in a study of cytomegalovirus exposure and HLA in healthy donors. It was with 60 Vbeta and 13 Jbeta primers that the PCR ran. The assay was immunoSEQ multiplex PCR, and TCRdb's table has in-frame clones only and misses some. The table has 93,000 or so clones, around 77% seen once. Sequences were obtained from PBMCs. These receptor sequences come from a man in his fifties or sixties in good health and CMV-seropositive.

V usage is TRBV12-2 and J usage is TRBJ1-5. TRBV12-2 is termed a pseudogene. The CDR3 sequence is 17 residues long. This CDR3 reads CASRLVLMEDSNQPQHF. CDR3 bases: TGTGCAAGTCGCTTAGTCTTAATGGAGGATAGCAATCAGCCCCAGCATTTT.

This clone was counted between two and nine times. This rearrangement joins TRBV5-1 to TRBJ2-1, with 7 bases matching TRBD2. CDR1 is SGHRS and CDR2 is YFSETQ in the germline V gene. V shed 3 bases and J 7 bases; nucleotides not matched to a gene: 10. The CDR3 is 15 residues long. For the CDR3, the DNA is TGCGCCAGCAGCTCGAGGGAGGGCTATTCGAATGAGCAGTTCTTC. Protein product: CASSSREGYSNEQFF.

This clone was counted only a few times. J is TRBJ2-2 and V is TRBV6-5; TRBD1 is a possible D gene (6 bases). Germline CDR1 is MNHEY and CDR2 is SVGAGI. CDR3 size: 14 residues. Trimming left V 2 bases short and J 3 bases short, with 7 bases between. The CDR3: CASSYGTYTGELFF. Here the CDR3 DNA reads TGTGCCAGCAGTTACGGGACATACACCGGGGAGCTGTTTTTT.

The V call is TRBV5-4, the J call TRBJ2-5; TRBD2 matches at 7 bases. The germline V gene has CDR1 SGHNT and CDR2 YYREEE (reference sequence). Trimming cost V 0 bases and J 4 bases; bases outside gene matches: 6. The CDR3 runs to 15 residues. The CDR3 nucleotides read TGTGCCAGCAGCTTGGGAGGGACGGGGGGAGAGACCCAGTACTTC. Translated: CASSLGGTGGETQYF.

This sequence joins TRBV7-2 and TRBJ1-2, with 9 bases that match TRBD1. Germline V lookup: CDR1 SGHTA, CDR2 FQGNSA. The V and J ends lost 2 bases and 4 bases, in that order; junction bases with no gene match: 5. CDR3 length equals 15 residues. CDR3 residues: CASSLPGQGSYGYTF. The CDR3 DNA is TGTGCCAGCAGCTTACCGGGACAGGGCAGCTATGGCTACACCTTC.

This chain links TRBV6-1 with TRBJ2-5; 10 positions match TRBD2. Germline V CDR1 and CDR2: MNHNS, SASEGT. CDR3 length equals 17 residues. V lost 2 bases, J lost 4 bases, and 10 bases stayed unmatched. The CDR3 DNA reads TGTGCCAGCAGTGAAAGTCGAGCGGGAGGGTGGGGAGAGACCCAGTACTTC. Amino acid sequence: CASSESRAGGWGETQYF.

V is TRBV6-1 and J is TRBJ1-5; D remains ambiguous. The V end lost 6 bases, the J end lost 0 bases, and 6 bases lay between the germline ends. In germline, CDR1 is MNHNS, CDR2 SASEGT. The CDR3 is 13 residues long. The CDR3 coding sequence is TGTGCCAGCAGGAGATATAGCAATCAGCCCCAGCATTTT. Amino acids: CASRRYSNQPQHF.

This clone has just a few counts. The V call is TRBV7-8, the J call TRBJ1-1; maybe TRBD1 (5 bases). The V end lost 5 bases, the J end lost 8 bases, and 15 bases lay between the germline ends. Germline V gene lookup returns CDR1 SGHVS and CDR2 FQNEAQ. This CDR3 spans 13 amino acids. The CDR3 reads CASSEATVTEAFF. The CDR3 nucleotides read TGTGCCAGCAGCGAGGCGACAGTAACCGAAGCTTTCTTT.

The V gene is TRBV28, the J gene TRBJ2-3, with 8 bases that match TRBD1. There are 15 residues in the CDR3. V shed 2 bases, J shed 4 bases, and the junction held 5 bases outside the gene matches. From germline, CDR1 is MDHEN and CDR2 SYDVKM. The CDR3 sequence: CASSLIQGAPDTQYF. Here the CDR3 DNA reads TGTGCCAGCAGTTTAATTCAGGGGGCCCCAGATACGCAGTATTTT.

The chain uses TRBV4-2 and TRBJ2-3, with 7 bases lining up with TRBD2. The germline V gene encodes CDR1 LGHNA and CDR2 YNFKEQ. This CDR3 spans 16 amino acids. With 1 base clipped from V and 0 bases from J, the junction kept 4 bases outside the gene matches. The CDR3 region has the DNA TGTGCCAGCAGCCAAGGTCTCGGGGGGAGCACAGATACGCAGTATTTT. Its protein is CASSQGLGGSTDTQYF.

This chain uses TRBV2 with TRBJ2-5; 7 bases map to TRBD2. V was clipped by 8 bases and J by 6 bases; unmatched bases: 12. The CDR3 totals 14 residues. Germline values: CDR1 SNHLY, CDR2 FYNNEI. The CDR3 bases are TGTGCCAGCCTGGAGGGGCGGGGGATGAAGACCCAGTACTTC. It codes for CASLEGRGMKTQYF.

The J gene is TRBJ1-1, the V gene TRBV2; TRBD1 matches at 9 bases. CDR1 is SNHLY, CDR2 FYNNEI, per germline. This CDR3 contains 15 residues. Losses at the gene ends were 7 bases for V and 2 bases for J; bases not matched to a gene: 8. CDR3 protein: CASNYQQGANTEAFF. The CDR3 region has the DNA TGTGCCAGCAATTATCAACAGGGGGCAAACACTGAAGCTTTCTTT.

CDR3 DNA: TGCAGCGTTGTAACAGGGGGCGTCTATGGCTACACCTTC. Translated, it gives CSVVTGGVYGYTF. The genes are TRBV29-1 and TRBJ1-2; 9 bases fit TRBD1. The CDR3 totals 13 residues. The V gene's germline CDR1 is SQVTM and CDR2 ANQGSEA. J gave up 4 bases and V 4 bases, and 4 bases lay outside the gene matches.

V and J are TRBV6-1 and TRBJ2-7, with a possible D match to TRBD2 (5 bases). Between the trimmed V and J ends, which lost 5 bases and 0 bases, there was a span of 14 bases. This CDR3 contains 15 residues. Germline V CDR1 and CDR2: MNHNS, SASEGT. CDR3 sequence: CASSPVRESSYEQYF. The CDR3 DNA is TGTGCCAGCAGTCCGGTGAGGGAGAGCTCCTACGAGCAGTACTTC.

The J gene is TRBJ1-1, the V gene TRBV27; 7 positions match TRBD1. The V and J ends lost 5 bases and 5 bases, in that order; junction bases with no gene match: 11. The germline V gene has CDR1 MNHEY and CDR2 SMNVEV (reference sequence). This CDR3 is 15 amino acids long. The CDR3 loop is CASSGLTGWRTEAFF. DNA of the CDR3: TGTGCCAGCAGTGGGCTGACAGGGTGGAGAACTGAAGCTTTCTTT.

The V gene is TRBV19, the J gene TRBJ2-5; 12 nucleotides line up with TRBD2. CDR3 length: 17 residues. The trim removed 3 bases at V and 5 bases at J, leaving 10 bases unmatched. Germline V CDR1 and CDR2: LNHDA, SQIVND (reference sequence). The CDR3 DNA reads as TGTGCCAGTAGTATCGCCACCCGACTAGCGGGAGTGGAGACCCAGTACTTC. Residues: CASSIATRLAGVETQYF.

The chain recombines TRBV10-3 with TRBJ2-7; 10 positions agree with TRBD1. This CDR3 spans 15 amino acids. With V trimmed by 6 bases and J by 0 bases, 5 bases remained unmatched. Germline CDR1 reads ENHRY; CDR2 reads SYGVKD. CDR3 nucleotides: TGTGCCATCAGAGCGGGACAGGGGAACTCCTACGAGCAGTACTTC. Translating gives CAIRAGQGNSYEQYF.

The chain carries TRBV7-8 and TRBJ2-7; a weak D match, TRBD1 (6 bases). Deletions cut 4 bases from V and 4 bases from J, with 11 bases between. Germline V CDR1 and CDR2: SGHVS, FQNEAQ. The CDR3 totals 13 residues. CDR3 sequence: CASSSGTPYEQYF. The CDR3 nucleotides are TGTGCCAGCAGCTCCGGGACACCTTACGAGCAGTACTTC.

In DNA form, the CDR3 reads TGTGCCAGCTCAATCCCTCAGGGGGCGAACACTGAAGCTTTCTTT. This sequence encodes CASSIPQGANTEAFF. J is TRBJ1-1 and V is TRBV18, with 8 bases lining up with TRBD1. Germline lookup yields CDR1 KGHSH and CDR2 LQKENI. V gave up 5 bases and J gave up 1 base; unmatched junction bases: 6. This CDR3 contains 15 residues.